This T cell receptor (beta chain) was captured by sequencing in a study of long-term antiretroviral therapy in people with HIV. Overall study context: First collections came about a decade before the 2015 immediate-ART recommendation.

In the case of this clone: The antigen is unknown.

An immunoSEQ assay, version v3.0, was performed at survey level. This table comes from immunoSEQ multiplex PCR, and its TCRdb copy is limited to in-frame clones, with some not included. The sample yields 25,000 to 35,000 clones, about three quarters seen once. The CDR3 spans 17 residues. The trim removed 5 bases at V and 0 bases at J, leaving 10 bases unmatched. Germline loops: CDR1 MDHEN, CDR2 SYDVKM. Study outcomes and limitations: Clones that expanded before ART (that is, prior to treatment) dominated the repertoire at all time points.

Sequences were derived from unsorted PBMCs, sampled 3.1 years after starting antiretroviral therapy. J is TRBJ1-3 and V is TRBV28; TRBD1 matches at 7 bases. The clonotype comes from a woman aged 50 to 60 with HIV. DNA for the CDR3: TGTGCCAGCAGTCCCTACCTCAGGGGGAGCTCTGGAAACACCATATATTTT. This sequence encodes CASSPYLRGSSGNTIYF.